Each of the 18 T cell receptor beta chains below was sequenced from the same sample in a study of blood T cell repertoires in COVID-19 (TCRdb year 2020). Preparation of the library involved the immunoSEQ multiplex PCR assay. In TCRdb, the immuneACCESS table is reduced to in-frame sequences with V and J assigned. These tables do not hold every clone; where another copy was compared, an unresolved V gene accounts for under half, and the others remain unexplained. Recorded for this sample are 380,000 or so clones; about 90% of them occurred a single time. 1.3% of the sample is taken by the ten largest. The sample comprised PBMCs or T cells enriched from blood (not recorded which). These TCRs come from a young man who had recovered from COVID-19.

The chain carries TRBV19 and TRBJ1-3; D is perhaps TRBD1 (6 bases). The CDR3 loop spans 16 amino acids. Trimming removed 2 bases from V and 4 bases from J, with 15 bases in between. Germline V CDR1 and CDR2: LNHDA, SQIVND (reference sequence). CDR3 protein: CASSIRLGQRGNTIYF. The CDR3 coding sequence is TGTGCCAGTAGTATAAGGCTCGGACAGAGGGGAAACACCATATATTTT.

This clone was counted once. The chain recombines TRBV19 with TRBJ1-1, with 10 bases fitting TRBD1. J lost 5 bases, V lost 0 bases, and 6 bases had no gene match. The CDR3 length is 16 residues. Germline CDR1 reads LNHDA; CDR2 reads SQIVND (reference sequence). The CDR3 reads CASSIDRTGGSTEAFF. Written as DNA, the CDR3 is TGTGCCAGTAGTATAGATCGGACAGGGGGGAGTACTGAAGCTTTCTTT.

The J gene is TRBJ1-5, the V gene TRBV2; a possible D gene is TRBD1 (5 bases). Trimming shortened V by 4 bases and J by 9 bases, and 16 bases separated the two germline ends. The CDR3 is 14 residues long. Germline V gives CDR1 SNHLY, CDR2 FYNNEI. The CDR3 bases are TGTGCCAGCAGTGGGGGCCCTCCGGGAGGGCCCCAGCATTTT. Its protein product is CASSGGPPGGPQHF.

The chain is built from TRBV18 and TRBJ2-7; D remains ambiguous. The CDR3 length is 15 residues. Germline CDR1 KGHSH, CDR2 LQKENI. The V end was cut by 0 bases, the J end by 0 bases, with 9 bases between. Written as DNA, the CDR3 is TGTGCCAGCTCACCACCGCTGGCAGGCTCCTACGAGCAGTACTTC. Amino acids: CASSPPLAGSYEQYF.

In nucleotides, the CDR3 is TGTGCCAGTAGCGTTGGGAGGACCAGAGACACCGGGGAGCTGTTTTTT. It yields the protein CASSVGRTRDTGELFF. This chain links TRBV19 with TRBJ2-2, with a tentative D call TRBD2 (6 bases). CDR1 LNHDA and CDR2 SQIVND come from the germline V gene (reference sequence). Trimming took off 6 bases at V and 3 bases at J, with 17 bases between the two ends. The CDR3 runs 16 residues.

This clone showed up just a few times. V usage is TRBV4-1 and J usage is TRBJ1-1; D is uncertain. This CDR3 spans 15 amino acids. The V end was cut by 1 base, the J end by 5 bases, with 14 bases between. Germline assignment: CDR1 MGHRA and CDR2 YSYEKL. The CDR3 region has the DNA TGCGCCAGCAGCCAAGGGGCAACTGCCCGAACTGAAGCTTTCTTT. The encoded protein is CASSQGATARTEAFF.

V is TRBV2 and J is TRBJ1-2, with a weak D call TRBD1 (5 bases). Trimming took 5 bases from V and 5 from J, leaving 18 bases between them. The germline V gene encodes CDR1 SNHLY and CDR2 FYNNEI. The CDR3 is 15 amino acids. The CDR3 bases are TGTGCCAGCAGTCTTGGTCAGGGCTATAATTATGGCTACACCTTC. Translation gives CASSLGQGYNYGYTF.

This chain connects TRBV28 to TRBJ2-7; D perhaps matches TRBD2 (6 bases). The CDR3 sequence is 17 residues long. The ends were cut back, 4 bases at V and 0 bases at J, with 19 bases in the middle. In germline, CDR1 is MDHEN, CDR2 SYDVKM. CDR3 coding DNA: TGTGCCAGCAGTTCACTACCCGGGCGGGGCGACTCCTACGAGCAGTACTTC. Translation: CASSSLPGRGDSYEQYF.

V gene TRBV15 combines with J gene TRBJ2-5; D is uncertain. The length of the CDR3 is 12 residues. Germline V gene data show CDR1 as LNHNV and CDR2 as YYDKDF (reference sequence). The V and J ends lost 2 bases and 5 bases respectively, with 6 bases between them. The CDR3 coding sequence is TGTGCCACCAGCAGACCCATTGAGACCCAGTACTTC. Amino acid sequence: CATSRPIETQYF. Full variable domain (rest looked up from reference TRBV15 and TRBJ2-5): DAMVIQNPRYQVTQFGKPVTLSCSQTLNHNVMYWYQQKSSQAPKLLFHYYDKDFNNEADTPDNFQSRRPNTSFCFLDIRSPGLGDTAMYLCATSRPIETQYFGPGTRLLVL.

This clone was seen just once. CDR3: CASSLNPGGRETQYF. In DNA, the CDR3 is TGTGCCAGCAGTTTGAATCCGGGGGGGCGAGAGACCCAGTACTTC. This chain connects TRBV27 to TRBJ2-5, with 8 bases identical to TRBD2. V trimming: 3 bases; J trimming: 4 bases; junction bases outside the gene matches: 7. Germline V gives CDR1 MNHEY, CDR2 SMNVEV (reference sequence). The CDR3 length is 15 residues.

The chain uses TRBV7-2 and TRBJ2-7, with TRBD1 as a possible D gene (7 bases). Germline CDR1 and CDR2: SGHTA and FQGNSA. Trimming removed 5 bases at V and 6 bases at J, with 17 bases between. This CDR3 contains 14 residues. In DNA form, the CDR3 reads TGTGCCAGCAGCACCCAGGCAGGGGGAGGCGAGCAGTACTTC. It yields the protein CASSTQAGGGEQYF.

The chain is built from TRBV21-1 and TRBJ1-1; the D segment call TRBD1 is taken from the table without a DNA check. TRBV21-1 corresponds to a pseudogene. This CDR3 contains 14 residues. CDR3 DNA: TGTGCCAGCAAGAAGACAGGGGCGAACACTGAAGCTTTCTTT. Translated, it gives CASKKTGANTEAFF.

The chain joins TRBV24-1 to TRBJ2-5, with D unclear. With 4 bases removed from V and 2 bases from J, the gap between germline ends came to 4 bases. The CDR3 extends over 12 amino acids. CDR1 KGHDR and CDR2 SFDVKD come from the germline V gene. The CDR3, as DNA: TGTGCCACCAGTGACAGGCAAGAGACCCAGTACTTC. This encodes CATSDRQETQYF.

The rearrangement uses TRBV3-1 (or the pseudogene TRBV3-2) and TRBJ2-1, with 7 bases matching TRBD2. The CDR3 has 18 residues. V was pared by 0 bases and J by 1 base, with 9 bases of the junction left unmatched. Per germline, CDR1 LGHDT and CDR2 YNNKEL (reference sequence). This chain's CDR3 is CASSQDLSAGRSYNEQFF. The CDR3 DNA is TGTGCCAGCAGCCAAGATTTGTCAGCGGGGAGGTCCTACAATGAGCAGTTCTTC.

The V gene is TRBV30, the J gene TRBJ1-3; D is undetermined. The ends were cut back, 7 bases at V and 2 bases at J, with 15 bases in the middle. Germline CDR1 GTSNPN, CDR2 SVGIG (reference sequence). This CDR3 region has 14 residues. The CDR3 DNA reads TGTGCCTTGCTTCGGGATCCTGCTGGAAACACCATATATTTT. As protein: CALLRDPAGNTIYF.

The V call is TRBV27, the J call TRBJ1-1; possibly TRBD1 for D (6 bases). Germline CDR1 reads MNHEY; CDR2 reads SMNVEV (reference sequence). The CDR3 runs to 14 residues. V shed 4 bases and J shed 8 bases, with 17 bases lying between them. This CDR3 reads CASSSTGRGFEAFF. CDR3 DNA: TGTGCCAGCAGTTCGACAGGTAGGGGATTCGAAGCTTTCTTT.

This clone was seen a handful of times. This chain joins TRBV19 and TRBJ1-5; perhaps TRBD1 as D (6 bases). V gave up 6 bases and J gave up 6 bases, with 15 bases separating them. Germline V gene lookup returns CDR1 LNHDA and CDR2 SQIVND (reference sequence). The CDR3 covers 14 residues. The CDR3 region is CASRQQGRVQPQHF. In DNA, the CDR3 is TGTGCCAGTAGGCAACAGGGTAGAGTTCAGCCCCAGCATTTT.

The rearrangement links TRBV2 to TRBJ2-3, with D possibly being TRBD1 (5 bases). V was shortened by 8 bases and J by 0 bases, with 12 bases between the two germline ends. CDR3 length: 14 residues. The germline gives CDR1 SNHLY, CDR2 FYNNEI. CDR3 sequence (DNA): TGTGCCAGCCAAGGGGCAGTTAGCACAGATACGCAGTATTTT. It encodes CASQGAVSTDTQYF.